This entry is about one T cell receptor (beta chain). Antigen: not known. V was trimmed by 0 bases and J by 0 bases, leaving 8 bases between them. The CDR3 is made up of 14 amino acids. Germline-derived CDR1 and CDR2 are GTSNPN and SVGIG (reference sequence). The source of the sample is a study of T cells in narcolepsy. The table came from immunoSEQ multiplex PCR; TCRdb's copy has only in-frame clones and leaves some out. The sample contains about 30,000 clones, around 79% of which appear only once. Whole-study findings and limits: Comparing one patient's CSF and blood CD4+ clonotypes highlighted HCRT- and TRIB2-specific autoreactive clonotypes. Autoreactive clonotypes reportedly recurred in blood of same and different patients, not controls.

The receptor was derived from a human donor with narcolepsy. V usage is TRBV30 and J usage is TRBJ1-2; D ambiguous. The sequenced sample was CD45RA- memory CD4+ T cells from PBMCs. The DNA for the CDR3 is TGTGCCTGGAGTGTACAAAGCACTAACTATGGCTACACCTTC. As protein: CAWSVQSTNYGYTF.